A selection of T cell receptor beta chains follows, all from one sample in a study of cytomegalovirus exposure and HLA in healthy donors. Produced via immunoSEQ multiplex PCR; TCRdb's table is partial and in-frame only. The sample lists about 130,000 clones, around 84% occurring once. Input material: PBMCs. The source of these receptors is a man aged 45 to 65 in good health and CMV-seronegative. The CDR3 runs from the conserved cysteine through the conserved F or W. Each record gives: J gene, D gene, CDR3 length, clone size, V gene, CDR3 protein, CDR3 DNA. D genes are given only for firm matches. Only part of the rows carry a size: once, few, many, or a class if the clone is expanded.

j_call: TRBJ1-1
d_call: TRBD1
cdr3_length: 14
clone_size: -
v_call: TRBV6-1
cdr3_aa: CASSLDRANTEAFF
cdr3_nt: TGTGCCAGCAGCTTAGACAGGGCGAACACTGAAGCTTTCTTT

j_call: TRBJ2-5
d_call: -
cdr3_length: 14
clone_size: -
v_call: TRBV4-1
cdr3_aa: CASSQPDWPKTQYF
cdr3_nt: TGCGCCAGCAGCCAACCCGATTGGCCAAAGACCCAGTACTTC

j_call: TRBJ2-1
d_call: TRBD1
cdr3_length: 15
clone_size: -
v_call: TRBV5-1
cdr3_aa: CASSRQGGPYNEQFF
cdr3_nt: TGCGCCAGCAGCCGACAGGGGGGGCCCTACAATGAGCAGTTCTTC

j_call: TRBJ2-2
d_call: -
cdr3_length: 15
clone_size: few
v_call: TRBV9
cdr3_aa: CASSVELRDTGELFF
cdr3_nt: TGTGCCAGCAGCGTAGAACTGAGGGACACCGGGGAGCTGTTTTTT

j_call: TRBJ2-2
d_call: TRBD1
cdr3_length: 17
clone_size: -
v_call: TRBV11-3
cdr3_aa: CASSLGYRDRETGELFF
cdr3_nt: TGTGCCAGCAGCTTAGGATACCGGGACAGGGAGACCGGGGAGCTGTTTTTT

j_call: TRBJ1-3
d_call: TRBD1
cdr3_length: 16
clone_size: -
v_call: TRBV6-5
cdr3_aa: CASSYSGGFSGNTIYF
cdr3_nt: TGTGCCAGCAGTTACTCAGGGGGCTTCTCTGGAAACACCATATATTTT

j_call: TRBJ1-1
d_call: TRBD1
cdr3_length: 14
clone_size: few
v_call: TRBV10-1
cdr3_aa: CASSPGQFVTEAFF
cdr3_nt: TGCGCCAGCAGCCCGGGACAGTTTGTCACTGAAGCTTTCTTT

j_call: TRBJ2-7
d_call: -
cdr3_length: 14
clone_size: -
v_call: TRBV27
cdr3_aa: CASSPRGLVYEQYF
cdr3_nt: TGTGCCAGCAGTCCCCGGGGACTCGTCTACGAGCAGTACTTC

j_call: TRBJ1-5
d_call: TRBD1
cdr3_length: 13
clone_size: -
v_call: TRBV10-3
cdr3_aa: CATLGQLNQPQHF
cdr3_nt: TGTGCCACCTTGGGACAGCTGAATCAGCCCCAGCATTTT

j_call: TRBJ2-1
d_call: TRBD2
cdr3_length: 15
clone_size: -
v_call: TRBV5-1
cdr3_aa: CASNPGQGGNNEQFF
cdr3_nt: TGCGCCAGCAACCCCGGCCAGGGAGGGAACAATGAGCAGTTCTTC